This TCR beta chain comes out of a study of human T cells and chemical hapten exposure. Study results and limitations: Positively correlated with patch test score were the counts of PT1 expanded TCRs.

TCRdb called the RACE reads again in MiXCR, with one record for every CDR3 protein. The sample contains 150,000 to 200,000 distinct CDR3 sequences, about a quarter of which appear only once. CDR1 and CDR2 from the germline V gene are ENHRY and SYGVKD. This CDR3 has 15 amino acids. The V end was cut by 6 bases, the J end by 2 bases, with 15 bases between. This clonotype was seen more than once but under ten times. Its cognate antigen is unknown. Specified time point: patch test 3, about 24 weeks after DPC sensitization. Described treatment: therapeutic diphenylcyclopropenone sensitization with weekly scalp DPC. Donors, patients with alopecia ranging from 18 to 70 years old and judged suitable for DPC, provided samples.

This chain joins TRBV10-3 and TRBJ2-3; perhaps TRBD1 as D (7 bases). The source of this sequence is a woman aged 18-30 years with alopecia areata. Some clones in this sample may be carry-over from other donors' samples. The material sequenced was whole blood, taken in connection with sensitization to the hapten diphenylcyclopropenone (DPC). CDR3 in DNA: TGTGCCATCAGACTAGCAGGGGGATCCACAGATACGCAGTATTTT. Residues: CAIRLAGGSTDTQYF.